This T cell receptor (beta chain) was captured in a study of shared clonotypes between healthy human individuals. In the case of this clone: Other DNA variants within this sample encode the same CDR3.

This CDR3 region has 13 residues. Germline values: CDR1 SGHRS, CDR2 YFSETQ. Trimming left V 0 bases short and J 3 bases short, with 6 bases between. Samples underwent the assay at deep level. Profiled with immunoSEQ multiplex PCR; TCRdb holds only in-frame clones, not every one. The sample has 2 million or so clones, over 85% seen once. Caucasian adults residing in Nashville, Tennessee made up all the donors. The TCR originated in a man younger than 35 in good health. The chain uses TRBV5-1 and TRBJ2-5; D ambiguous. The material sequenced was naive CD4+ T cells sorted from blood. The subset: CD45RA+ positively selected. CDR3 loop: CASSLVAEETQYF. CDR3 DNA sequence: TGCGCCAGCAGCTTGGTGGCGGAAGAGACCCAGTACTTC.